These T cell receptor beta chains were read from a single sample in a study of post-analysis software for immune sequencing data. TCRdb fed the PCR reads into MiXCR, producing one record per CDR3 protein. Of over 300,000 distinct CDR3 sequences in the sample, around 37% were seen once. Sample: blood. The origin of the receptors is a girl aged 5-17 years with multiple sclerosis. CDR3s include the opening cysteine and the closing phenylalanine or tryptophan. The D gene is left open where the match is weak. Size is stated for part of the rows, as once, few or many counts, or as a class when the clone is expanded.

D gene,J gene,clone size,V gene,CDR3 DNA,CDR3 protein
-,TRBJ2-3,-,TRBV28,TGTGCCAGCAGTTCCCCGTCAGGGGGGCGGGGTGACACAGATACGCAGTATTTT,CASSSPSGGRGDTDTQYF
-,TRBJ2-1,-,TRBV6-5,TGTGCCAGCAGTTACACGGGAAAACGGAATGAGCAGTTCTTC,CASSYTGKRNEQFF
TRBD2,TRBJ2-7,few,TRBV6-2/TRBV6-3,TGTGCCAGCGGCCCTAGCGGGGGCACCTACGAGCAGTACTTC,CASGPSGGTYEQYF
TRBD2,TRBJ2-7,-,TRBV10-3,TGTGCCATCAGTGAGGAGGGACTAGCGGGCTACGAGCAGTACTTC,CAISEEGLAGYEQYF
-,TRBJ1-5,-,TRBV7-2,TGTGCCAGCAGCTTAGAGGGGACCGGGGGTCAGCCCCAGCATTTT,CASSLEGTGGQPQHF
TRBD2,TRBJ2-3,few,TRBV7-2,TGTGCCAGCAGCTTCAAAGCGGGGGTAACAGATACGCAGTATTTT,CASSFKAGVTDTQYF
-,TRBJ2-3,few,TRBV7-8,TGTGCCAGCAGCTTAGGCATGGGCCAGAACACAGATACGCAGTATTTT,CASSLGMGQNTDTQYF
TRBD2,TRBJ2-3,medium-sized,TRBV14,TGTGCCAGCAGCGAAGGATCTAGCGGGGGCGCAGATACGCAGTATTTT,CASSEGSSGGADTQYF
-,TRBJ1-1,-,TRBV20-1,TGCAGTGCCCTGCCCGCAGGGAGAGGTGGGTACACTGAAGCTTTCTTT,CSALPAGRGGYTEAFF
-,TRBJ1-4,few,TRBV20-1,TGCAGTGCTAGAGATGTGCGAGCTACTAATGAAAAACTGTTTTTT,CSARDVRATNEKLFF